This TCR beta chain was retrieved from a study of blood T cell repertoires in COVID-19 (dated by TCRdb to 2019 to 2021). Notes on the research overall: The collaborator samples originated in the United States, Italy and Spain and spanned the acute and convalescent phases of COVID-19. The material from the prospective study consisted of cDNA or gDNA derived from T cells, B-cell-depleted T cells, or PBMCs. Subjects who had been exposed to COVID-19, were actively infected with it, or had recovered from it provided the deeply sampled blood TCRbeta repertoires that made up the dataset. A freely available public database, intended as a resource for researchers studying the immune response to SARS-CoV-2, is where the repertoires were released. Samples were obtained from the ongoing ImmuneRACE study (first 160 participants) and from some 1,300 subjects provided by 6 global collaborators. The sample metadata nearly always contained a de-identified subject ID, COVID-19 status, age in years and sex. Where HLA class I and class II types were available, the types were taken from metadata supplied by the sample provider, not from assay-based typing.

The collaborating institutions used their own protocols to collect whole blood in K2EDTA tubes. For TCRbeta analysis, collaborators shipped samples as frozen whole blood, isolated PBMCs, or DNA extracted from either of those sample types. With respect to this clone: This receptor's antigen is unknown. There are no base qualities to consult, and no much larger clone falls within one base.

The immunoSEQ Assay, a bias-controlled multiplex PCR, was used to amplify TCRbeta CDR3 regions from genomic DNA. For the original study's pipeline: Nucleated cell counts per sample were estimated from amplification of reference gene primers within the assay. To quantify the absolute abundance of each unique TCRbeta CDR3 rearrangement, sequence reads were collapsed and filtered. For each sample, productive Simpson clonality was calculated by taking the square root of Simpson's diversity index across productive rearrangements. TCRdb re-hosts the immuneACCESS table, in-frame sequences only. Its copies lack some clones; in the studies checked, an unresolved V gene accounts for under half of them, and the cause for the rest is not known. The V and J calls and clone size come from that table; D and trimming were worked out from the DNA. The sample table shows about 210,000 clones, and roughly four fifths are seen once. The ten biggest clones cover approximately 12% of the sample.

Paper-wide results and their limitations: How much clinical and demographic metadata was included differed by source and by participant, and the metadata was provided uncurated.

This TCR derives from a woman aged 40 to 50 with acute or convalescent COVID-19. Sequencing was done on a sample of peripheral blood.

The DNA is as follows: TGCGCCAGCAGCCAAGATGATCGGGGGGGAAACACCATATATTTT. Translated, this is CASSQDDRGGNTIYF. Here the chain combines TRBV4-1 and TRBJ1-3; TRBD1 is a possible D gene, resting on 5 matching bases. The CDR3, from cysteine to phenylalanine, totals 15 residues. The only DNA kept is the CDR3, 45 bases in frame from the first base. A distance of 10 bases separates the germline ends of V and J, which lose 0 bases and 4 bases respectively. In the germline V gene, CDR1 corresponds to MGHRA and CDR2 to YSYEKL.